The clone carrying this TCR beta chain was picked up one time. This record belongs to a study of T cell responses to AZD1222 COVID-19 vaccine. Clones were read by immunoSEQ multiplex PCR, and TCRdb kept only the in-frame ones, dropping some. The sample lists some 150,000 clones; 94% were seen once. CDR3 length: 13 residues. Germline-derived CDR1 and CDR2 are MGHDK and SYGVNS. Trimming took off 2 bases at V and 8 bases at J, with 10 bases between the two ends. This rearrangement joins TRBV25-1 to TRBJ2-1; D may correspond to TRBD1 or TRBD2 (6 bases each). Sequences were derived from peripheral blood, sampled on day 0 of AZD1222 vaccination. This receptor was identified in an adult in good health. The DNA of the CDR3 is TGTGCCAGCAGTGAAGGGGGGCGGGATGAGCAGTTCTTC. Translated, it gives CASSEGGRDEQFF.